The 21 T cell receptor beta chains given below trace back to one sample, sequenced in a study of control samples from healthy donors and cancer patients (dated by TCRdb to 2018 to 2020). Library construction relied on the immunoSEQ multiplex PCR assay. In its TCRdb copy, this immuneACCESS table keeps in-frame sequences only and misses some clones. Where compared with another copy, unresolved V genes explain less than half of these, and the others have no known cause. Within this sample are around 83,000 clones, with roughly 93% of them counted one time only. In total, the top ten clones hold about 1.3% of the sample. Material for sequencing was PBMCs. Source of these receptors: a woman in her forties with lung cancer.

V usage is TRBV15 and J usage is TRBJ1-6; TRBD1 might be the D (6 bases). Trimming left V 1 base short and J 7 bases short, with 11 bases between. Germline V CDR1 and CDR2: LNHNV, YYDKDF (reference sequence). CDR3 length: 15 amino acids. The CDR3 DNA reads TGTGCCACCAGCAGAGTTGGGGGCCCCAATTCACCCCTCCACTTT. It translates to CATSRVGGPNSPLHF. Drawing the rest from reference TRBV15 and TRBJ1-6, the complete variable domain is DAMVIQNPRYQVTQFGKPVTLSCSQTLNHNVMYWYQQKSSQAPKLLFHYYDKDFNNEADTPDNFQSRRPNTSFCFLDIRSPGLGDTAMYLCATSRVGGPNSPLHFGNGTRLTVT.

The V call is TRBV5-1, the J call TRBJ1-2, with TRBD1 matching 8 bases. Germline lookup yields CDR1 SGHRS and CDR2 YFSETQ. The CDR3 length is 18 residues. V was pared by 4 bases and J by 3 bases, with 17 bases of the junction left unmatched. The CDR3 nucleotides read TGCGCCAGCAGCCTTAAATCGGCAGGGGGCTCCTTTTACTATGGCTACACCTTC. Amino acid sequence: CASSLKSAGGSFYYGYTF.

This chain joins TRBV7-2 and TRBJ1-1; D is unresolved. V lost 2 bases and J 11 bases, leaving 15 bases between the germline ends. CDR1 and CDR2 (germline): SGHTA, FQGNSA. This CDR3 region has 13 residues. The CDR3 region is CASSLWEGRMAFF. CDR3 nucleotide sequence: TGTGCCAGCAGCTTATGGGAAGGCAGGATGGCTTTCTTT.

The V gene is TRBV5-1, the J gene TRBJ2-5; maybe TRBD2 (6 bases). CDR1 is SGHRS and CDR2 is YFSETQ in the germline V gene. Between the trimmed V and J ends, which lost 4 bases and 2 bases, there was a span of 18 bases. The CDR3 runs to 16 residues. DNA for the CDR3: TGCGCCAGCAGCCTAGGAGGGGTGGAAGGACAAGAGACCCAGTACTTC. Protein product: CASSLGGVEGQETQYF.

CDR3 sequence: CASSLGLGSAGNTIYF. CDR3 nucleotide sequence: TGTGCCAGCAGCTTAGGACTGGGGTCAGCTGGAAACACCATATATTTT. V gene TRBV7-2 combines with J gene TRBJ1-3; no reliable D call. Trimming took 1 base from V and 2 from J, leaving 12 bases between them. Germline values: CDR1 SGHTA, CDR2 FQGNSA. The CDR3 sequence is 16 residues long.

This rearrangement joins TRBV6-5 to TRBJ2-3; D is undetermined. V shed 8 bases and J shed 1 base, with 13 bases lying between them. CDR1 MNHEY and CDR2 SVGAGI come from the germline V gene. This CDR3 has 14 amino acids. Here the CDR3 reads CASGERPRTDTQYF. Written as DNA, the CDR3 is TGTGCCAGCGGCGAGAGACCTCGCACAGATACGCAGTATTTT.

The chain's CDR3 is CASTVDSYEQYF. CDR3 bases: TGTGCCAGCACCGTAGATTCCTACGAGCAGTACTTC. The V and J genes are TRBV2 and TRBJ2-7; no clear D gene. The V gene lost 7 bases and the J gene lost 1 base, with 8 bases spanning the gap. The CDR3 sequence is 12 residues long. Per germline, CDR1 SNHLY and CDR2 FYNNEI.

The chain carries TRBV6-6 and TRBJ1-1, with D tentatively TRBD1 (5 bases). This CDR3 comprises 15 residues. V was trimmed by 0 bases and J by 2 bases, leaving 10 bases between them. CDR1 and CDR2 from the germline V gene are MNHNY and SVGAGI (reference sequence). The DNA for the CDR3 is TGTGCCAGCAGTTACTCGAGGGACGGCAACACTGAAGCTTTCTTT. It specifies CASSYSRDGNTEAFF.

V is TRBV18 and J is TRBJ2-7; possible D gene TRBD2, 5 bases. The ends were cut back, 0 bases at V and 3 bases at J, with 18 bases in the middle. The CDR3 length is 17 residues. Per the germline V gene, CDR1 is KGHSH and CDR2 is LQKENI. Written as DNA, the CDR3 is TGTGCCAGCTCACCACCAGGGAGCCTACCCACAAACTACGAGCAGTACTTC. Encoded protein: CASSPPGSLPTNYEQYF. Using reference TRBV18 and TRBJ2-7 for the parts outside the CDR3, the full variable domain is NAGVMQNPRHLVRRRGQEARLRCSPMKGHSHVYWYRQLPEEGLKFMVYLQKENIIDESGMPKERFSAEFPKEGPSILRIQQVVRGDSAAYFCASSPPGSLPTNYEQYFGPGTRLTVT.

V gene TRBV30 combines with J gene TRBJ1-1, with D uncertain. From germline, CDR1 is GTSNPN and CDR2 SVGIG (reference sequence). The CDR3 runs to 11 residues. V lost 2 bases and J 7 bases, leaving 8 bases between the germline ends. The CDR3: CAWSFPREAFF. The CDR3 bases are TGTGCCTGGAGTTTCCCGCGTGAAGCTTTCTTT. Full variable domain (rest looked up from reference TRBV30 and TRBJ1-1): SQTIHQWPATLVQPVGSPLSLECTVEGTSNPNLYWYRQAAGRGLQLLFYSVGIGQISSEVPQNLSASRPQDRQFILSSKKLLLSDSGFYLCAWSFPREAFFGQGTRLTVV.

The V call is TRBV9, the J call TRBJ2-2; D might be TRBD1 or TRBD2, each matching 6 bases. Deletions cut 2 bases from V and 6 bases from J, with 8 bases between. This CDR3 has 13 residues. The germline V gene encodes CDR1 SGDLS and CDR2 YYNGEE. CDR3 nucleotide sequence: TGTGCCAGCAGCGTTGGGGGGCCCGGGGAGCTGTTTTTT. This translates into CASSVGGPGELFF.

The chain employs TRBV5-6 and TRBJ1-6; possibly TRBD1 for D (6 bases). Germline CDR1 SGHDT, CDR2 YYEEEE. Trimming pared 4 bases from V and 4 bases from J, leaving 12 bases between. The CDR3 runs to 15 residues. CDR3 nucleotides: TGTGCCAGCAGCCCGCGGGGGGCTTATAATTCACCCCTCCACTTT. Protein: CASSPRGAYNSPLHF.

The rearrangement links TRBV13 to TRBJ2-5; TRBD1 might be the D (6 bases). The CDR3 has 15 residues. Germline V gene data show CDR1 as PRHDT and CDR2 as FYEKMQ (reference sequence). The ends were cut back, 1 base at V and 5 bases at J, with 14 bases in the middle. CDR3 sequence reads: CASSLVTGPGETQYF. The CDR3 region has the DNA TGTGCCAGCAGCTTAGTAACAGGGCCCGGGGAGACCCAGTACTTC.

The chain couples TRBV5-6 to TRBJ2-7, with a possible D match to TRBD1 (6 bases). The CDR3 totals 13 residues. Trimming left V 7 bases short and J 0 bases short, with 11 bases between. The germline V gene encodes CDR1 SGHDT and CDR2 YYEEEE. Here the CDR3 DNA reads TGTGCCAGCCACGCAGGGGCCTCCTACGAGCAGTACTTC. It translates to CASHAGASYEQYF.

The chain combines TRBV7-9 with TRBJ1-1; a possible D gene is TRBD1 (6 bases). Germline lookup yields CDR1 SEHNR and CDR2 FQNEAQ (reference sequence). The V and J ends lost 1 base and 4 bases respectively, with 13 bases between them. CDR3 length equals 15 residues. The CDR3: CASSLEGGIATEAFF. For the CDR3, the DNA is TGTGCCAGCAGCTTAGAAGGGGGGATTGCCACTGAAGCTTTCTTT.

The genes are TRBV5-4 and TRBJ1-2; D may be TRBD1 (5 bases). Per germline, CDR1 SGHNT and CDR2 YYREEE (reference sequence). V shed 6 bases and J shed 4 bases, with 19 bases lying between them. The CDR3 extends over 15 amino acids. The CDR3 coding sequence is TGTGCCAGCACCAACATCTTGACAGCCCTCTATGGCTACACCTTC. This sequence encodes CASTNILTALYGYTF.

Here the CDR3 reads CASSQAGTGIYEQYF. The CDR3 coding sequence is TGTGCCAGCAGCCAGGCCGGGACAGGGATCTACGAGCAGTACTTC. V usage is TRBV3-1 (or the pseudogene TRBV3-2) and J usage is TRBJ2-7; TRBD1 agrees at 9 bases. V shed 3 bases, J shed 3 bases, and the junction held 6 bases outside the gene matches. CDR3 length: 15 amino acids. Germline V lookup: CDR1 LGHDT, CDR2 YNNKEL (reference sequence).

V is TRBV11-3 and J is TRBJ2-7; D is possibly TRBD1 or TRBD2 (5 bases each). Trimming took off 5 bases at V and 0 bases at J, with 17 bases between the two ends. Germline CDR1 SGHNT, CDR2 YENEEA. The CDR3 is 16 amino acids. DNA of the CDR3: TGTGCCAGCAGCCCTTCCCTGGGGGTAAGCTCCTACGAGCAGTACTTC. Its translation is CASSPSLGVSSYEQYF.

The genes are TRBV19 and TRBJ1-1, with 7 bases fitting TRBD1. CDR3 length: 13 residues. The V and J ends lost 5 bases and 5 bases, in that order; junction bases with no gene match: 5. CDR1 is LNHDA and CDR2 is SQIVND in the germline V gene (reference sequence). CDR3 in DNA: TGTGCCAGTAGTCCCCAGGGGGGGACTGAAGCTTTCTTT. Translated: CASSPQGGTEAFF. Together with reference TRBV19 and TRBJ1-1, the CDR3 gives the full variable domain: DGGITQSPKYLFRKEGQNVTLSCEQNLNHDAMYWYRQDPGQGLRLIYYSQIVNDFQKGDIAEGYSVSREKKESFPLTVTSAQKNPTAFYLCASSPQGGTEAFFGQGTRLTVV.

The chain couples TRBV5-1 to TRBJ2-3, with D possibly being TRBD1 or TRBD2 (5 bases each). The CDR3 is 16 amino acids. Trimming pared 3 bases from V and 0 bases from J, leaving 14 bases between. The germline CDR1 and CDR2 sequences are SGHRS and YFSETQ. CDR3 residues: CASSWGSGFSTDTQYF. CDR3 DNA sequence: TGCGCCAGCAGCTGGGGCAGCGGTTTTAGCACAGATACGCAGTATTTT.

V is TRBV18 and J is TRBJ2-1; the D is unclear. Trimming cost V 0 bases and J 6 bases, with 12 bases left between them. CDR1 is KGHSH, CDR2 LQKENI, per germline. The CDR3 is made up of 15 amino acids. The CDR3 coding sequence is TGTGCCAGCTCACCACCCGTCCAACCGACCAATGAGCAGTTCTTC. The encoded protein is CASSPPVQPTNEQFF.